Listed below are T cell receptor beta chains from one sample, sequenced in a study of cytomegalovirus exposure and HLA in healthy donors. Using immunoSEQ multiplex PCR, the repertoire was profiled, and TCRdb retains in-frame clones only, with some absent. Among approximately 280,000 clones, 85% to 90% were seen once, and the ten largest hold 0.92%. Sequenced: PBMCs. The receptors were gathered from a woman younger than 30 in good health and CMV-seronegative. Each CDR3 is given without its conserved first and last residue. The order of the fields is V gene, J gene, clone size, CDR3 protein. Expanded clones are given a class, and other clones once, few, many or no size at all.

V gene: TRBV6-6; J gene: TRBJ2-7; clone size: .; CDR3 protein: ASSLLGGVHEQY
V gene: TRBV5-1; J gene: TRBJ2-3; clone size: once; CDR3 protein: ASSLGGQALNTQY
V gene: TRBV10-1; J gene: TRBJ2-2; clone size: .; CDR3 protein: ASSEPFGTSGNTGELF
V gene: TRBV5-6; J gene: TRBJ2-7; clone size: .; CDR3 protein: ASSVPGQGYEQY
V gene: TRBV6-5; J gene: TRBJ1-2; clone size: .; CDR3 protein: ASSSAGTGYGYT
V gene: TRBV11-2; J gene: TRBJ1-1; clone size: once; CDR3 protein: ASSPGHMNTEAF
V gene: TRBV27; J gene: TRBJ2-5; clone size: .; CDR3 protein: ASSSSRTQY
V gene: TRBV11-1; J gene: TRBJ2-7; clone size: .; CDR3 protein: ASSPGTGPYEQY
V gene: TRBV6-5; J gene: TRBJ1-4; clone size: .; CDR3 protein: ASSRRATTNEKLF
V gene: TRBV9; J gene: TRBJ1-1; clone size: .; CDR3 protein: ASTRGGAGLPEAF
V gene: TRBV7-8; J gene: TRBJ2-5; clone size: .; CDR3 protein: ASSSLAGPLETQY
V gene: TRBV28; J gene: TRBJ1-6; clone size: few; CDR3 protein: ASSFSRGVAPLH
V gene: TRBV7-6; J gene: TRBJ1-1; clone size: .; CDR3 protein: ASSEDRVYTEAF
V gene: TRBV15; J gene: TRBJ2-6; clone size: .; CDR3 protein: ATSRFAGHSLSGANVLT